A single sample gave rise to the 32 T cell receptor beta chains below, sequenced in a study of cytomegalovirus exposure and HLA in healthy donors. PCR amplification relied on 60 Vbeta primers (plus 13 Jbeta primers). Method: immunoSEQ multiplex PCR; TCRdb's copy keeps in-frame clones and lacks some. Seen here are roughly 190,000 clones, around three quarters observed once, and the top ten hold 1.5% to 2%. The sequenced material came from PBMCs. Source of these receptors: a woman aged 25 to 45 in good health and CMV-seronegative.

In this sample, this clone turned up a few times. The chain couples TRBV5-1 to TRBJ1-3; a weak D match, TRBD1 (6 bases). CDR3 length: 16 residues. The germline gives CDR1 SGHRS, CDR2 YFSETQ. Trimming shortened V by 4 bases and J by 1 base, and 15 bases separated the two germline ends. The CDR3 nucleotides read TGCGCCAGCAGCCAAGATACAGGGTTTTCTGGAAACACCATATATTTT. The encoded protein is CASSQDTGFSGNTIYF.

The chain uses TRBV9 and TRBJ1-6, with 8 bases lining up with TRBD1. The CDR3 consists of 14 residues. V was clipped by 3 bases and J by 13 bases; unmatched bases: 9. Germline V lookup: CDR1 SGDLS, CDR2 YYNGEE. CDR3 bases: TGTGCCAGCAGCGCCACAGGGGGACTTCTTCCCCTCCACTTT. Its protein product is CASSATGGLLPLHF.

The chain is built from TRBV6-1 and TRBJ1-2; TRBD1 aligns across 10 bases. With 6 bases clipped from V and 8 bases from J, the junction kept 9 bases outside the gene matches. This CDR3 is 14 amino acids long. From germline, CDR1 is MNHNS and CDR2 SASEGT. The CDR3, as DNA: TGTGCCAGCAGCCGGGACAGGGGCCGTAGGGGCTACACCTTC. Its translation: CASSRDRGRRGYTF.

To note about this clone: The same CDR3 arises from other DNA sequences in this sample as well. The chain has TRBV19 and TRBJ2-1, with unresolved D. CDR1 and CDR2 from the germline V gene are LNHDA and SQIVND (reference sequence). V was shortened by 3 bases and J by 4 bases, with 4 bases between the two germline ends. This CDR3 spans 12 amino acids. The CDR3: CASSISYNEQFF. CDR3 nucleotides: TGTGCCAGTAGTATTTCATACAATGAGCAGTTCTTC.

The CDR3 region is CASSTWTGTNTEAFF. CDR3 DNA sequence: TGTGCCAGCAGTACTTGGACAGGAACCAACACTGAAGCTTTCTTT. The chain employs TRBV6-5 and TRBJ1-1, with 7 bases matching TRBD1. The trim removed 5 bases at V and 2 bases at J, leaving 8 bases unmatched. Per germline, CDR1 MNHEY and CDR2 SVGAGI. The CDR3 totals 15 residues.

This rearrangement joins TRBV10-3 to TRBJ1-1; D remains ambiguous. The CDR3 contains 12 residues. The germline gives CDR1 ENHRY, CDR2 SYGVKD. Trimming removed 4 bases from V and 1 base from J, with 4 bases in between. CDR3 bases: TGTGCCATCAGTGTACAGAACACTGAAGCTTTCTTT. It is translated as CAISVQNTEAFF.

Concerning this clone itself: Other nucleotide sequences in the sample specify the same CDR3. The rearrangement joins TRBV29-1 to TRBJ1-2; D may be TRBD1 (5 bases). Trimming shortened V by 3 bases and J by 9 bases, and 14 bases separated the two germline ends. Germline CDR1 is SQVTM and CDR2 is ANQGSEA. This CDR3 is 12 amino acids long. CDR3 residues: CSVDGQGGSYTF. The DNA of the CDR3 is TGCAGCGTTGACGGGCAGGGTGGGAGCTACACCTTC.

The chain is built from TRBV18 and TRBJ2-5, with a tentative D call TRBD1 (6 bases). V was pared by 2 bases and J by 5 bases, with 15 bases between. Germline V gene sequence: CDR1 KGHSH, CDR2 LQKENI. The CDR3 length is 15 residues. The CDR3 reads CASSPIDRSMETQYF. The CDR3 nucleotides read TGTGCCAGCTCACCAATCGACAGGTCGATGGAGACCCAGTACTTC.

The CDR3 sequence: CASGLVGNEQFF. The CDR3 nucleotides read TGTGCTAGTGGTTTGGTCGGGAATGAGCAGTTCTTC. The rearrangement links TRBV12-5 to TRBJ2-1; no firm D call. The V gene's germline CDR1 is LGHNT and CDR2 FRNRAP. V was trimmed by 0 bases and J by 7 bases, leaving 4 bases between them. The CDR3 extends over 12 amino acids.

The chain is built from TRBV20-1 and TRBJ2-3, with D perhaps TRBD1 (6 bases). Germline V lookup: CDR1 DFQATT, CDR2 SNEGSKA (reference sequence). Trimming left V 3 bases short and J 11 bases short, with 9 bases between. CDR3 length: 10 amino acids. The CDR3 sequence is CSASRGVQYF. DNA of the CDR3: TGCAGTGCTAGCAGGGGAGTGCAGTATTTT.

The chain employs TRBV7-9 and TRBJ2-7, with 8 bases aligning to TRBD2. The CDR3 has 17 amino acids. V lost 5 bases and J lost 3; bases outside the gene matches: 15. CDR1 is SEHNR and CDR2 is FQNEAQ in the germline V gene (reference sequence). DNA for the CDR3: TGTGCCAGCAGCACCCCCGGGGGGCGGGAGGACATCTACGAGCAGTACTTC. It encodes CASSTPGGREDIYEQYF.

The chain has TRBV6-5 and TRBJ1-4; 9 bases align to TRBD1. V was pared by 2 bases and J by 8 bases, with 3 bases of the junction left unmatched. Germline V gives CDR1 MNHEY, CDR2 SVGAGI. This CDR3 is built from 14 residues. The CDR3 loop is CASSYQDRGEKLFF. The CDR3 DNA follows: TGTGCCAGCAGTTACCAGGACAGGGGCGAAAAACTGTTTTTT.

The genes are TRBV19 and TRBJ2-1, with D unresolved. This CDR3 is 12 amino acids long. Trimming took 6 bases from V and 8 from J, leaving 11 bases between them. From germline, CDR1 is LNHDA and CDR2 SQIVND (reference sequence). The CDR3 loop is CASSSSPHEQFF. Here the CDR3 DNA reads TGTGCCAGTAGCTCAAGCCCCCATGAGCAGTTCTTC.

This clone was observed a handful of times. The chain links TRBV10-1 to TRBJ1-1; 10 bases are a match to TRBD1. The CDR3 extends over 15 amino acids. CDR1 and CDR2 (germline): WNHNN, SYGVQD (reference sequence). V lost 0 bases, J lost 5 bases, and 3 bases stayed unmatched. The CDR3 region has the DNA TGCGCCAGCAGTGAGTCCGCGGGACAGGGGACTGAAGCTTTCTTT. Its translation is CASSESAGQGTEAFF.

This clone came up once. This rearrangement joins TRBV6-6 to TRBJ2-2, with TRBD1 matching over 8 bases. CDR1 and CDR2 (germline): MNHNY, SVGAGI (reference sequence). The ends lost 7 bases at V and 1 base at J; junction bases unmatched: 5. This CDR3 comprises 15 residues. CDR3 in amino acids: CASTLDRGNTGELFF. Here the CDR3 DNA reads TGTGCCAGCACCCTAGACAGGGGGAACACCGGGGAGCTGTTTTTT.

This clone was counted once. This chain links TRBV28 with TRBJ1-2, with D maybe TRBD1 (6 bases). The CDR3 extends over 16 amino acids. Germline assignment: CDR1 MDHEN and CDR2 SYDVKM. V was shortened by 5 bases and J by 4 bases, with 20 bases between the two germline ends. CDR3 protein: CASSRQVSKLRYGYTF. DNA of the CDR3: TGTGCCAGCAGTCGACAGGTCTCTAAGCTCCGCTATGGCTACACCTTC.

The CDR3 loop reads CASSFSQRSNQPQHF. The CDR3 DNA sequence: TGTGCCAGCAGCTTCAGCCAGAGGAGCAATCAGCCCCAGCATTTT. V usage is TRBV7-2 and J usage is TRBJ1-5, with no clear D. CDR1 is SGHTA, CDR2 FQGNSA, per germline. Trimming removed 3 bases from V and 1 base from J, with 10 bases in between. The CDR3 consists of 15 residues.

The CDR3 DNA sequence: TGTGCCTGGAGTCCCGGGGGTGGGCGCAGGTCCACCGGGGAGCTGTTTTTT. Translating gives CAWSPGGGRRSTGELFF. This chain joins TRBV30 and TRBJ2-2, with D possibly matching TRBD2 (6 bases). Deletions cut 2 bases from V and 4 bases from J, with 20 bases between. CDR3 size: 17 residues. In germline, CDR1 is GTSNPN, CDR2 SVGIG (reference sequence). The full variable domain, in which reference TRBV30 and TRBJ2-2 provide the parts outside the CDR3, is SQTIHQWPATLVQPVGSPLSLECTVEGTSNPNLYWYRQAAGRGLQLLFYSVGIGQISSEVPQNLSASRPQDRQFILSSKKLLLSDSGFYLCAWSPGGGRRSTGELFFGEGSRLTVL.

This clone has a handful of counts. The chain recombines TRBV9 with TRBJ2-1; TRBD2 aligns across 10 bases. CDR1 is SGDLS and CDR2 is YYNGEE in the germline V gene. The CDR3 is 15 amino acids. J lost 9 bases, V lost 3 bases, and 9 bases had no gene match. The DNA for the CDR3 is TGTGCCAGCAGCGCCAGCGGGAGGGCCTCTGGTGAGCAGTTCTTC. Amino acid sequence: CASSASGRASGEQFF.

The chain's CDR3 is CASSQAGSYEQYF. CDR3 in DNA: TGCGCCAGCAGCCAAGCAGGCTCCTACGAGCAGTACTTC. V gene TRBV4-1 combines with J gene TRBJ2-7; D not resolved. CDR1 MGHRA and CDR2 YSYEKL come from the germline V gene. The CDR3 runs 13 residues. Trimming took 1 base from V and 0 from J, leaving 4 bases between them.

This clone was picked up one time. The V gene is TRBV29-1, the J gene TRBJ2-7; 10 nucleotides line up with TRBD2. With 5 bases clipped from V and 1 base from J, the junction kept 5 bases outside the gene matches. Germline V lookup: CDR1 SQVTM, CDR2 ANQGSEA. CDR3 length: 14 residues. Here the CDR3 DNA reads TGCAGCGTTACGGGACTAGCGACTTCCTACGAGCAGTACTTC. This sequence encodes CSVTGLATSYEQYF.

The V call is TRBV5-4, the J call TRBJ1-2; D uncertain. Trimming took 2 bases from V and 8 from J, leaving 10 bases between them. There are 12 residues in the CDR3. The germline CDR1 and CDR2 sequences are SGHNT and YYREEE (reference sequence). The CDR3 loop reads CASSLTRYGYTF. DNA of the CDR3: TGTGCCAGCAGCTTAACTCGCTACGGCTACACCTTC. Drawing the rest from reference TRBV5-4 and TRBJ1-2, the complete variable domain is ETGVTQSPTHLIKTRGQQVTLRCSSQSGHNTVSWYQQALGQGPQFIFQYYREEENGRGNFPPRFSGLQFPNYSSELNVNALELDDSALYLCASSLTRYGYTFGSGTRLTVV.

CDR3 DNA: TGTGCCAGCAGATACGCCGGGACTTTCCAAGAGACCCAGTACTTC. Translated: CASRYAGTFQETQYF. The chain has TRBV6-5 and TRBJ2-5, with TRBD2 as a possible D gene (6 bases). CDR1 is MNHEY, CDR2 SVGAGI, per germline. This CDR3 comprises 15 residues. Between the trimmed V and J ends, which lost 6 bases and 1 base, there was a span of 15 bases.

CDR3: CASGAGVEQYF. In DNA, the CDR3 is TGTGCCAGCGGAGCGGGGGTTGAGCAGTACTTC. The chain links TRBV7-2 to TRBJ2-7; 8 nucleotides match TRBD2. V shed 8 bases and J 7 bases; nucleotides not matched to a gene: 4. CDR1 is SGHTA and CDR2 is FQGNSA in the germline V gene. The CDR3 length is 11 residues.

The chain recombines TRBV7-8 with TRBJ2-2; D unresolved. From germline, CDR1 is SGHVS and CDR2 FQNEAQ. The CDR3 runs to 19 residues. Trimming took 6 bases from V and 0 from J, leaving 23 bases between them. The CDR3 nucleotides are TGTGCCAGCAGGCAAGTTGGCTTGCTGTGGCTGACGAACACCGGGGAGCTGTTTTTT. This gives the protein CASRQVGLLWLTNTGELFF.

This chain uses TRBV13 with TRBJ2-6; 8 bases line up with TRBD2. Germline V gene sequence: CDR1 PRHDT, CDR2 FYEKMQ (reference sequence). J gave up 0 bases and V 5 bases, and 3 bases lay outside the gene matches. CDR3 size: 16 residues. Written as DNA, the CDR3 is TGTGCCAGCAGCGTAAGCGGGGGCTCTGGGGCCAACGTCCTGACTTTC. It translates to CASSVSGGSGANVLTF.

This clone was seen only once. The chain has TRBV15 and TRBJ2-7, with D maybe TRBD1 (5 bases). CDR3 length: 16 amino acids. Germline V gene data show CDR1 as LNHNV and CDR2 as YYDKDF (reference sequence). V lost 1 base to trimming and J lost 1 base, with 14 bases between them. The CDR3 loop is CATSRVLQVMSYEQYF. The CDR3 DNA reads TGTGCCACCAGCAGAGTGTTACAGGTTATGTCCTACGAGCAGTACTTC.

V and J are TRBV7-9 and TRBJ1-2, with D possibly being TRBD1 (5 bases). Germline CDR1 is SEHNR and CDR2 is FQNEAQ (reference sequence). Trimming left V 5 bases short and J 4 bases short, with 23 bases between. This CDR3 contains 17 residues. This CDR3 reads CASSLTPKGRVGYGYTF. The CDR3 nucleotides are TGTGCCAGCAGCCTTACCCCCAAGGGCAGGGTGGGCTATGGCTACACCTTC.

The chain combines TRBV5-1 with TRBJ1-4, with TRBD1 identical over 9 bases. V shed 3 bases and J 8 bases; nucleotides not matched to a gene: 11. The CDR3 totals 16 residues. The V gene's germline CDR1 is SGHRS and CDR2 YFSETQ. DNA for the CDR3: TGCGCCAGCAGCTATGGATGGACAGGGGAGGAGGAAAAACTGTTTTTT. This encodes CASSYGWTGEEEKLFF.

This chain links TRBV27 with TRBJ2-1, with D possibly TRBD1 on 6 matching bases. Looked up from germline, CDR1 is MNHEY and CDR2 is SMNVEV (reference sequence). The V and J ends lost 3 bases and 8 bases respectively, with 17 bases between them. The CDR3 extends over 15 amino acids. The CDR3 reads CASSFIAQGRDEQFF. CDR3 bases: TGTGCCAGCAGTTTTATAGCACAGGGCCGAGATGAGCAGTTCTTC.

CDR3 coding DNA: TGTGCCAGCAGCCCCCGGGGGTCCTATGGCTACACCTTC. Translation gives CASSPRGSYGYTF. J is TRBJ1-2 and V is TRBV11-2; possible D gene TRBD1, 5 bases. CDR1 and CDR2 from the germline V gene are SGHAT and FQNNGV. V lost 5 bases and J lost 4, with 11 bases in between. This CDR3 has 13 residues. The full variable domain, its missing parts supplied by reference TRBV11-2 and TRBJ1-2, is EAGVAQSPRYKIIEKRQSVAFWCNPISGHATLYWYQQILGQGPKLLIQFQNNGVVDDSQLPKDRFSAERLKGVDSTLKIQPAKLEDSAVYLCASSPRGSYGYTFGSGTRLTVV.

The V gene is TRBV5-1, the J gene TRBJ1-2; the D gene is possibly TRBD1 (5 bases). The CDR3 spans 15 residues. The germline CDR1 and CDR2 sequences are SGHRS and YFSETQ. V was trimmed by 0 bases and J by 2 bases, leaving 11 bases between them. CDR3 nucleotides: TGCGCCAGCAGCTTGGAGCGGGGGTCAAACTATGGCTACACCTTC. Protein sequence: CASSLERGSNYGYTF.